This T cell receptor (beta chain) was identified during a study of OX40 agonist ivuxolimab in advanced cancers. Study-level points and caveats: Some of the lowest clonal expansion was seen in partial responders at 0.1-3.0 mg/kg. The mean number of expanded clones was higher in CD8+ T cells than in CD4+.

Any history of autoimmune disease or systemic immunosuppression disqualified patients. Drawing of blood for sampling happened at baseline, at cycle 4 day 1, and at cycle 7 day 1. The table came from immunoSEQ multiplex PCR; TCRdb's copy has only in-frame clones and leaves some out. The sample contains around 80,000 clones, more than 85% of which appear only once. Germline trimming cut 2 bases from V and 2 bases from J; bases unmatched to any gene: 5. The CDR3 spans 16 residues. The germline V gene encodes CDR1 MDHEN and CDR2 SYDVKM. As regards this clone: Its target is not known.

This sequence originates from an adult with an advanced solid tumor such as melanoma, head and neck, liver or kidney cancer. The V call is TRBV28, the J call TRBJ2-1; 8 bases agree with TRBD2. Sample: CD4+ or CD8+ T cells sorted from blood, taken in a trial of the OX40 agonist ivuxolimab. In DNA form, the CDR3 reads TGTGCCAGCAGTTTACTGAGTAGCGGGGCCTACAATGAGCAGTTCTTC. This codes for CASSLLSSGAYNEQFF. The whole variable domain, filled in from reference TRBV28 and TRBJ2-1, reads DVKVTQSSRYLVKRTGEKVFLECVQDMDHENMFWYRQDPGLGLRLIYFSYDVKMKEKGDIPEGYSVSREKKERFSLILESASTNQTSMYLCASSLLSSGAYNEQFFGPGTRLTVL.